The text below deals with one T cell receptor (beta chain). Profiling relied on immunoSEQ multiplex PCR, and the TCRdb table lists in-frame clones only, not all of them. This table holds around 230,000 clones, around 86% found once. The sample belongs to a study of blood T cell repertoires in COVID-19. Looking at the study overall: Material from acute and convalescent COVID-19 was sourced from the United States, Italy and Spain. The cDNA or gDNA used as material had been derived from T cells, B-cell-depleted T cells, or PBMCs.

The V end lost 5 bases, the J end lost 6 bases, and 22 bases lay between the germline ends. The CDR3 contains 16 residues. Looked up from germline, CDR1 is PRHDT and CDR2 is FYEKMQ (reference sequence). Allocation to cohorts depended on clinical history reported by the participants. The specimen sequenced was PBMCs or T cells enriched from blood (not recorded which). This clonotype was sampled from a middle-aged woman with acute COVID-19. The chain couples TRBV13 to TRBJ1-2; D may be TRBD1 (6 bases). CDR3 DNA sequence: TGTGCCAGCAGCCCGAGAGCCCTAACAGGGATACATGGCTACACCTTC. This encodes CASSPRALTGIHGYTF.